The 7 T cell receptor beta chains presented below share a single source sample, sequenced in a study of cytomegalovirus exposure and HLA in healthy donors. This PCR relied on a set of 60 Vbeta primers and 13 Jbeta primers. Data came from immunoSEQ multiplex PCR; TCRdb stores just in-frame clones and leaves some out. The sample includes approximately 52,000 clones, about three quarters seen only once; the top ten take less than 3%. Sequencing was performed on PBMCs. The receptors originated from a female donor in good health and CMV-seronegative.

The rearrangement uses TRBV2 and TRBJ2-1; TRBD2 matches at 7 bases. CDR1 and CDR2 from the germline V gene are SNHLY and FYNNEI. The CDR3 has 12 residues. Trimming removed 6 bases from V and 11 bases from J; junction bases left unmatched: 7. As DNA, the CDR3 is TGTGCCAGCAGCACTCTAGCGGCCCAGCAGTTCTTC. Translating it yields CASSTLAAQQFF.

The rearrangement joins TRBV28 to TRBJ1-5; D is possibly TRBD1 (6 bases). Trimming left V 7 bases short and J 9 bases short, with 13 bases between. The CDR3 runs 12 residues. Per germline, CDR1 MDHEN and CDR2 SYDVKM. DNA of the CDR3: TGTGCCAGCACCAACCAGGGGAGGCCCCAGCATTTT. Translated, it gives CASTNQGRPQHF.

The chain has TRBV6-5 and TRBJ1-5; D may be TRBD1 (6 bases). The CDR3 extends over 13 amino acids. CDR1 is MNHEY and CDR2 is SVGAGI in the germline V gene. V was shortened by 2 bases and J by 4 bases, with 6 bases between the two germline ends. As DNA, the CDR3 is TGTGCCAGCAGTTACACAGGGAATCAGCCCCAGCATTTT. It is translated as CASSYTGNQPQHF.

This clone was counted a few times. J is TRBJ2-1 and V is TRBV9; D ambiguous. V shed 0 bases and J shed 4 bases, with 5 bases lying between them. The CDR3 contains 13 residues. CDR1 is SGDLS, CDR2 YYNGEE, per germline. CDR3 protein: CASSVAGYNEQFF. CDR3 DNA: TGTGCCAGCAGCGTAGCCGGGTACAATGAGCAGTTCTTC.

This chain connects TRBV18 to TRBJ2-1; 10 bases are shared with TRBD2. Germline trimming cut 6 bases from V and 6 bases from J; bases unmatched to any gene: 11. Germline V gene lookup returns CDR1 KGHSH and CDR2 LQKENI. The CDR3 is 16 amino acids. The CDR3 loop is CASSRGWTSGFNEQFF. CDR3 DNA: TGTGCCAGCTCCCGGGGGTGGACTAGCGGATTCAATGAGCAGTTCTTC.

The chain uses TRBV6-5 and TRBJ2-1, with a possible D match to TRBD2 (5 bases). The CDR3 sequence is 15 residues long. Germline CDR1 reads MNHEY; CDR2 reads SVGAGI. Trimming pared 4 bases from V and 5 bases from J, leaving 15 bases between. Here the CDR3 DNA reads TGTGCCAGCAGTTTGGGGATATCGGGAAACAATGAGCAGTTCTTC. As protein: CASSLGISGNNEQFF.

The chain couples TRBV10-3 to TRBJ2-7; D is possibly TRBD2 (6 bases). This CDR3 is built from 15 residues. V was clipped by 6 bases and J by 0 bases, with 15 bases between them. Germline loops: CDR1 ENHRY, CDR2 SYGVKD. CDR3 in amino acids: CAIREGAASSYEQYF. DNA of the CDR3: TGTGCCATCAGGGAGGGAGCGGCGAGCTCCTACGAGCAGTACTTC.